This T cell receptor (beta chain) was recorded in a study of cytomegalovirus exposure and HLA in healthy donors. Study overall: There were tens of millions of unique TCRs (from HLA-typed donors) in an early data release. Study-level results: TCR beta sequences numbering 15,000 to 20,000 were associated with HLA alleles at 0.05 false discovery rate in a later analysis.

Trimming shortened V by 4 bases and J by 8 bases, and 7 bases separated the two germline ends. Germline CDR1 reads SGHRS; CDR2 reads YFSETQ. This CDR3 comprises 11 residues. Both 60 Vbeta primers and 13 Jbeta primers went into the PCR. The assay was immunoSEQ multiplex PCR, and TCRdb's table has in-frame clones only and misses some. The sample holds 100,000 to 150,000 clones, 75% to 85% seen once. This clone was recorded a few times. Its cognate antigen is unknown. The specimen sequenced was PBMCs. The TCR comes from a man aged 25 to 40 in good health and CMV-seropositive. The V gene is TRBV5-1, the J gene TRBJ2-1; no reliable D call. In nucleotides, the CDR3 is TGCGCCAGCAGCCTCTCTCATGAGCAGTTCTTC. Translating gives CASSLSHEQFF.